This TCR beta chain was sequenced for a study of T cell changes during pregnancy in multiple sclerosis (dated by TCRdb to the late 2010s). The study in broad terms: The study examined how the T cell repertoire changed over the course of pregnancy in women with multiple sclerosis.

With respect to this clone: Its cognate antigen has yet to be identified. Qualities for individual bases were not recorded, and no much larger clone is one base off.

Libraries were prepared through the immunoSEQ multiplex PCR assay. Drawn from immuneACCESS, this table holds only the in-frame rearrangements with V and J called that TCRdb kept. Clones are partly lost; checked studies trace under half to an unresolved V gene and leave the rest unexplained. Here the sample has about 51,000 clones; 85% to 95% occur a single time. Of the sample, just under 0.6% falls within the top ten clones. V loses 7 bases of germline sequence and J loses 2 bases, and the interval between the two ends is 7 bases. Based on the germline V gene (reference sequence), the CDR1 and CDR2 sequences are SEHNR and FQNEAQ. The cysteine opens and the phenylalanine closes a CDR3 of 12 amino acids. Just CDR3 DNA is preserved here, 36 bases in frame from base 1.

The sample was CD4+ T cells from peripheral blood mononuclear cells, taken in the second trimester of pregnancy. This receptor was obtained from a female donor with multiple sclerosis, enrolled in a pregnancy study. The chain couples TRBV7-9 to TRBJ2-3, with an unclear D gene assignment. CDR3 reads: CASNGYTDTQYF. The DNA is TGTGCCAGCAACGGGTACACAGATACGCAGTATTTT.